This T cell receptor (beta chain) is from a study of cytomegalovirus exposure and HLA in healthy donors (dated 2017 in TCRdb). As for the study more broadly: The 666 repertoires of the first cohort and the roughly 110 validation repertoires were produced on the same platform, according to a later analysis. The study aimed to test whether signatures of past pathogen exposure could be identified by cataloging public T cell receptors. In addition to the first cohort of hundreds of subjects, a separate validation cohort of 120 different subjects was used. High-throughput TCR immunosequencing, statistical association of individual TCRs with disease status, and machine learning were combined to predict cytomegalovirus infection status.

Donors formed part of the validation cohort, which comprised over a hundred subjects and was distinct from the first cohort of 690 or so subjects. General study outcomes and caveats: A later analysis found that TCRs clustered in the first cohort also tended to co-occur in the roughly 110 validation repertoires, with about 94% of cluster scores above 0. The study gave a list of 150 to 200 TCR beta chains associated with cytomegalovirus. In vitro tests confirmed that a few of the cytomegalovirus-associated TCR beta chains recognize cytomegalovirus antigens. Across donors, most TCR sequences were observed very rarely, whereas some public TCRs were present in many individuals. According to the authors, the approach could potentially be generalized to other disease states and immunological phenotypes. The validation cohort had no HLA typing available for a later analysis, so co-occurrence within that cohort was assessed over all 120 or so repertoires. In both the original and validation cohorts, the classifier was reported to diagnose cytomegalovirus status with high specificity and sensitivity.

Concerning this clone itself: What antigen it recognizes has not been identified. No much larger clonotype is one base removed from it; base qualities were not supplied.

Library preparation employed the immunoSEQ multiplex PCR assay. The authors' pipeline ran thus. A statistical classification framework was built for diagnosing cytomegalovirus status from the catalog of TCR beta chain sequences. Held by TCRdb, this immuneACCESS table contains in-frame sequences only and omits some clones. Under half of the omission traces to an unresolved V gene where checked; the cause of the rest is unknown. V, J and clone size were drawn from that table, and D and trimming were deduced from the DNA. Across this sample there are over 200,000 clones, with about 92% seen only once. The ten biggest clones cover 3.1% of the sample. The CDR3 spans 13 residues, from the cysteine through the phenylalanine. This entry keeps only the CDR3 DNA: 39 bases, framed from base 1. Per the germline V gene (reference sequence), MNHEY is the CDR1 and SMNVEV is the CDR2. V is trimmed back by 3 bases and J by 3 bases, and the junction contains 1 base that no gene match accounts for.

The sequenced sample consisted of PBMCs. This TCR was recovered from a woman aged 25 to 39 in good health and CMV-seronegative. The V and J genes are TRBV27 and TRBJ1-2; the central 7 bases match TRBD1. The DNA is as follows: TGTGCCAGCAGTTTGACAGGGCACTATGGCTACACCTTC. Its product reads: CASSLTGHYGYTF.